What follows is one TCR beta chain and its context. The CDR3 contains 15 residues. The V segment lost 3 bases and the J segment 9 bases; nucleotides outside the gene matches: 4. From germline, CDR1 is KGHSH and CDR2 LQKENI. Here immunoSEQ multiplex PCR was the method, and the copy in TCRdb shows in-frame clones only, minus some. The sample holds about 140,000 clones, over 75% seen once. The entry originates in a study of T cell responses to AZD1222 COVID-19 vaccine. The TCR was taken from an adult in good health. V gene TRBV18 combines with J gene TRBJ1-6; TRBD1 agrees at 11 bases. Sequenced here: peripheral blood, sampled on day 0 of AZD1222 vaccination. For the CDR3, the DNA is TGTGCCAGCTCACCCAAAGGACAGGGGGCTTCACCCCTCCACTTT. Its translation is CASSPKGQGASPLHF.